Below, 25 T cell receptor beta chains from the same sample are listed, as sequenced in a study of CD8 T cells in Susac syndrome. Random hexamers were used to reverse transcribe an amount of about 0.45 to 1 ug RNA. TCRdb reanalysed the immunoSEQ multiplex PCR reads using MiXCR and keeps one entry per CDR3 protein. In the table there are just over 300,000 distinct CDR3 sequences, about 91% of which are singletons. Material for sequencing was CD4+ T cells from PBMCs. All receptors come from a human donor with multiple sclerosis.

This chain joins TRBV7-8 and TRBJ2-7; no reliable D call. Trimming took off 5 bases at V and 0 bases at J, with 14 bases between the two ends. The germline CDR1 and CDR2 sequences are SGHVS and FQNEAQ. The CDR3 spans 15 residues. The CDR3 coding sequence is TGTGCCAGCAGCCCGCACGGAACGGACTCCTACGAGCAGTACTTC. It yields the protein CASSPHGTDSYEQYF.

The V and J genes are TRBV12-3 or TRBV12-4 and TRBJ2-2; 7 positions agree with TRBD1. This CDR3 spans 20 amino acids. With V trimmed by 0 bases and J by 0 bases, 13 bases remained unmatched. The CDR3 nucleotides are TGTGCCAGCAGTTTAGCGCTGAGGGGGCTACTACACCCGAACACCGGGGAGCTGTTTTTT. Translating gives CASSLALRGLLHPNTGELFF.

This chain links TRBV12-3 or TRBV12-4 with TRBJ2-1; a weak D match, TRBD2 (5 bases). Trimming cost V 7 bases and J 4 bases, with 11 bases left between them. CDR3 length: 13 amino acids. The CDR3 protein is CASNSGLYNEQFF. In nucleotides, the CDR3 is TGTGCCAGCAACTCCGGACTGTACAATGAGCAGTTCTTC.

This clonotype was found a few times. A read error may account for a junction end that differs from germline. The chain employs TRBV12-3 or TRBV12-4 and TRBJ2-6; maybe TRBD2 (6 bases). This CDR3 is built from 15 residues. For the CDR3, the DNA is TGTGCCAGCAGGTTAGGAGGGTCTGGGGCCAACGTCCTGACTTTC. Amino acids: CASRLGGSGANVLTF.

The chain combines TRBV20-1 with TRBJ2-5, with D perhaps TRBD1 (6 bases). Per germline, CDR1 DFQATT and CDR2 SNEGSKA (reference sequence). The CDR3 extends over 14 amino acids. V lost 4 bases and J lost 4, with 16 bases in between. The CDR3 sequence is CSAKFTGLPETQYF. CDR3 nucleotide sequence: TGCAGTGCTAAATTTACAGGGCTTCCAGAGACCCAGTACTTC.

V usage is TRBV6-5 and J usage is TRBJ2-3; no reliable D call. V lost 6 bases, J lost 9 bases, and 16 bases lay in between. The CDR3 runs to 13 residues. Germline V gives CDR1 MNHEY, CDR2 SVGAGI. The CDR3 DNA follows: TGTGCCAGCAGCCAGACCCCCCCGCGGACGCAGTATTTT. It specifies CASSQTPPRTQYF.

The chain has TRBV12-3 or TRBV12-4 and TRBJ2-5; D not certain. This CDR3 contains 14 residues. Deletions cut 3 bases from V and 3 bases from J, with 11 bases between. CDR3 DNA: TGTGCCAGCAGTTTTTGGCGTTCAAAAGAGACCCAGTACTTC. Its protein is CASSFWRSKETQYF.

V and J are TRBV5-1 and TRBJ2-7; 13 nucleotides agree with TRBD2. The ends lost 3 bases at V and 4 bases at J; junction bases unmatched: 4. The CDR3 totals 15 residues. CDR1 SGHRS and CDR2 YFSETQ come from the germline V gene. The CDR3 protein is CASSWTSGSVYEQYF. The CDR3 nucleotides are TGCGCCAGCAGCTGGACTAGCGGGAGTGTATACGAGCAGTACTTC.

This clonotype came up once. The V and J genes are TRBV9 and TRBJ2-3, with a weak D call TRBD1 (6 bases). CDR1 SGDLS and CDR2 YYNGEE come from the germline V gene. V lost 4 bases to trimming and J lost 7 bases, with 22 bases between them. The CDR3 extends over 16 amino acids. The CDR3 region is CASSLQGGGAANTQYF. For the CDR3, the DNA is TGTGCCAGCAGCTTACAGGGTGGCGGTGCTGCGAATACGCAGTATTTT.

V and J are TRBV19 and TRBJ2-1; TRBD1 agrees at 11 bases. Germline V gene data show CDR1 as LNHDA and CDR2 as SQIVND (reference sequence). This CDR3 spans 17 amino acids. With 2 bases clipped from V and 5 bases from J, the junction kept 8 bases outside the gene matches. The CDR3: CASSIRNPGQGDNEQFF. CDR3 DNA sequence: TGTGCCAGTAGTATACGAAACCCGGGACAGGGGGACAATGAGCAGTTCTTC.

The sample holds one count of this clonotype. The chain is built from TRBV9 and TRBJ2-6; a weak D match, TRBD1 (7 bases). The germline gives CDR1 SGDLS, CDR2 YYNGEE. Trimming took 3 bases from V and 1 from J, leaving 20 bases between them. This CDR3 contains 19 residues. The CDR3 bases are TGTGCCAGCAGCGCGGGAGCGACAGGGAGCAGGTCTGGGGCCAACGTCCTGACTTTC. Translation: CASSAGATGSRSGANVLTF.

A word on this clonotype: The junction departs from germline at one end; a sequencing error may be responsible. The V gene is TRBV7-7, the J gene TRBJ2-3, with D tentatively TRBD2 (5 bases). CDR1 is SSHAT, CDR2 FNYEAQ, per germline (reference sequence). There are 13 residues in the CDR3. CDR3 coding DNA: TGTGCTAGCAGCTTAGACGGGATGCATACGCAGTATTTT. Translated, it gives CASSLDGMHTQYF.

The chain uses TRBV9 and TRBJ2-2, with 11 bases aligning to TRBD2. The ends lost 0 bases at V and 4 bases at J; junction bases unmatched: 8. The CDR3 totals 18 residues. Germline lookup yields CDR1 SGDLS and CDR2 YYNGEE. DNA of the CDR3: TGTGCCAGCAGCGTAGTGTGGGCAACTAGCGGGAGCACCGGGGAGCTGTTTTTT. Translated: CASSVVWATSGSTGELFF.

The chain links TRBV30 to TRBJ2-1, with TRBD2 as a possible D gene (6 bases). Germline lookup yields CDR1 GTSNPN and CDR2 SVGIG (reference sequence). The length of the CDR3 is 16 residues. The germline V and J ends were trimmed by 0 bases and 5 bases, with 17 bases remaining between them. This CDR3 reads CAWSVLGGTFNNEQFF. CDR3 nucleotides: TGTGCCTGGAGTGTACTGGGGGGAACCTTCAACAATGAGCAGTTCTTC.

The chain recombines TRBV6-2 or TRBV6-3 with TRBJ1-5; 7 bases line up with TRBD1. The trim removed 6 bases at V and 5 bases at J, leaving 7 bases unmatched. The CDR3 covers 14 residues. The germline V gene encodes CDR1 MNHEY and CDR2 SVGEGT. DNA of the CDR3: TGTGCCAGCAGGACGAGGGGGCCGGATCAGCCCCAGCATTTT. Amino acids: CASRTRGPDQPQHF.

The V gene is TRBV7-9, the J gene TRBJ2-7; D perhaps matches TRBD2 (5 bases). V was pared by 0 bases and J by 2 bases, with 11 bases between. CDR3 length: 15 residues. Germline lookup yields CDR1 SEHNR and CDR2 FQNEAQ (reference sequence). CDR3 coding DNA: TGTGCCAGCAGCTTAGCGTCGACGGGGACCTACGAGCAGTACTTC. Translating it yields CASSLASTGTYEQYF.

The chain recombines TRBV30 with TRBJ2-3; possible D gene TRBD2, 5 bases. CDR1 and CDR2 from the germline V gene are GTSNPN and SVGIG (reference sequence). Trimming shortened V by 4 bases and J by 0 bases, and 14 bases separated the two germline ends. CDR3 length: 15 amino acids. The CDR3 loop reads CAWTADSTSTDTQYF. The CDR3 DNA is TGTGCCTGGACCGCGGACTCCACTAGCACAGATACGCAGTATTTT.

The chain is built from TRBV30 and TRBJ1-6, with 7 bases matching TRBD1. This CDR3 is built from 14 residues. Germline-derived CDR1 and CDR2 are GTSNPN and SVGIG (reference sequence). V trimming: 2 bases; J trimming: 11 bases; junction bases outside the gene matches: 9. This CDR3 is CAWSSTGTVAPLHF. The CDR3 DNA sequence: TGTGCCTGGAGTTCCACAGGGACAGTGGCACCCCTCCACTTT. The full variable domain, with the rest looked up from reference TRBV30 and TRBJ1-6, is SQTIHQWPATLVQPVGSPLSLECTVEGTSNPNLYWYRQAAGRGLQLLFYSVGIGQISSEVPQNLSASRPQDRQFILSSKKLLLSDSGFYLCAWSSTGTVAPLHFGNGTRLTVT.

The chain couples TRBV6-2 or TRBV6-3 to TRBJ1-5, with TRBD1 matching 8 bases. Germline CDR1 and CDR2: MNHEY and SVGEGT. V shed 5 bases and J 5 bases; nucleotides not matched to a gene: 8. The length of the CDR3 is 15 residues. CDR3 coding DNA: TGTGCCAGCAGTCGGACAGGGAAGGCATATCAGCCCCAGCATTTT. It codes for CASSRTGKAYQPQHF.

This chain links TRBV20-1 with TRBJ2-3; 11 bases line up with TRBD1. CDR3 size: 15 residues. Trimming at V came to 5 bases and at J to 3 bases, leaving 7 bases not matched to a gene. Germline V gene sequence: CDR1 DFQATT, CDR2 SNEGSKA (reference sequence). The CDR3 bases are TGCAGTGCTCGAGCAGGGACAGGGGGTACAGATACGCAGTATTTT. It encodes CSARAGTGGTDTQYF.

The chain carries TRBV24-1 and TRBJ2-2; D is undetermined. This CDR3 is 15 amino acids long. Germline values: CDR1 KGHDR, CDR2 SFDVKD. V gave up 2 bases and J gave up 5 bases, with 11 bases separating them. In DNA form, the CDR3 reads TGTGCCACCAGTGATTCTAGTGTACTGACCGGGGAGCTGTTTTTT. This translates into CATSDSSVLTGELFF.

The chain combines TRBV5-4 with TRBJ2-7, with 7 bases identical to TRBD1. The V segment lost 1 base and the J segment 6 bases; nucleotides outside the gene matches: 4. The germline CDR1 and CDR2 sequences are SGHNT and YYREEE (reference sequence). This CDR3 is 13 amino acids long. The CDR3: CASSLMTGTEQYF. The CDR3, as DNA: TGTGCCAGCAGCTTGATGACAGGGACCGAGCAGTACTTC.

The chain carries TRBV10-3 and TRBJ1-1, with D possibly being TRBD1 (6 bases). CDR1 and CDR2 from the germline V gene are ENHRY and SYGVKD. Trimming took 3 bases from V and 2 from J, leaving 13 bases between them. This CDR3 region has 15 residues. The CDR3 DNA reads as TGTGCCATCAGTGACCGAGGACAGCCTAACACTGAAGCTTTCTTT. Translation: CAISDRGQPNTEAFF.

The rearrangement links TRBV27 to TRBJ1-1; TRBD1 matches 8 bases. Losses at the gene ends were 6 bases for V and 6 bases for J; bases not matched to a gene: 9. CDR1 is MNHEY and CDR2 is SMNVEV in the germline V gene (reference sequence). The CDR3 runs to 14 residues. The CDR3 sequence: CASRPQGAGSEAFF. CDR3 sequence (DNA): TGTGCCAGCAGGCCTCAGGGGGCAGGGTCTGAAGCTTTCTTT.

The chain couples TRBV20-1 to TRBJ2-7; D is perhaps TRBD1 or TRBD2 (6 bases each). This CDR3 spans 15 amino acids. The germline V gene has CDR1 DFQATT and CDR2 SNEGSKA (reference sequence). CDR3 nucleotide sequence: TGCATTGTTAAAGGGCGGGACACCGACTCCTACGAGCAGTACTTC. Amino acid sequence: CIVKGRDTDSYEQYF.